This T cell receptor beta chain was captured in a study of shared clonotypes between healthy human individuals. The study's findings and limits: Around 4.7% of naive CD4 clonotypes were shared across a few donors. When compared with the clonotypes that were shared by all four sorted-subset donors, the non-shared clonotypes turned out to have lower generation probabilities.

Germline loops: CDR1 GTSNPN, CDR2 SVGIG (reference sequence). The CDR3 extends over 14 amino acids. Trimming pared 2 bases from V and 0 bases from J, leaving 8 bases between. Among the donors, all were Caucasian adults who lived in Nashville, Tennessee. TCRdb keeps only in-frame clones here, not all; method: immunoSEQ multiplex PCR. This table has roughly 2,500,000 clones, roughly 93% appearing once. For this clone: Its antigen is still unknown.

This receptor was obtained from a man between 18 and 35 years old in good health. Some clones in this sample may be carry-over from other donors' samples. This sequence joins TRBV30 and TRBJ1-3; unclear D gene. Sequencing used naive CD4+ T cells from PBMCs. The subset denotes: CD45RA+ positively selected. The CDR3 is CAWSSGSSGNTIYF. The CDR3 region has the DNA TGTGCCTGGAGTTCTGGCTCCTCTGGAAACACCATATATTTT.